This entry lists 13 T cell receptor beta chains sequenced from one sample in a study of cytomegalovirus exposure and HLA in healthy donors. Repertoires were generated with immunoSEQ multiplex PCR, while TCRdb's copy carries only in-frame clones and drops some. This table holds over 200,000 clones, around 86% found once. Sequencing input: PBMCs. The receptors come from a woman aged 18 to 35 in good health and CMV-seropositive.

The V and J genes are TRBV9 and TRBJ2-2, with 7 positions matching TRBD2. This CDR3 is built from 15 residues. From germline, CDR1 is SGDLS and CDR2 YYNGEE. After removal of 4 bases from V and 3 bases from J, the junction contained 6 bases not matched to a gene. The CDR3 nucleotides read TGTGCCAGCAGCCCCGGGACTACTTACACCGGGGAGCTGTTTTTT. This translates into CASSPGTTYTGELFF. The full variable domain, in which reference TRBV9 and TRBJ2-2 provide the parts outside the CDR3, is DSGVTQTPKHLITATGQRVTLRCSPRSGDLSVYWYQQSLDQGLQFLIQYYNGEERAKGNILERFSAQQFPDLHSELNLSSLELGDSALYFCASSPGTTYTGELFFGEGSRLTVL.

The rearrangement links TRBV5-1 to TRBJ2-7; TRBD1 is a possible D gene (5 bases). This CDR3 contains 15 residues. The germline V gene has CDR1 SGHRS and CDR2 YFSETQ. V was cut by 1 base and J by 3 bases, with 14 bases left in between. The CDR3, as DNA: TGCGCCAGCAGCTTGTTGGCAGGGTCAGGCTACGAGCAGTACTTC. It yields the protein CASSLLAGSGYEQYF. The full variable domain, completed using reference TRBV5-1 and TRBJ2-7, is KAGVTQTPRYLIKTRGQQVTLSCSPISGHRSVSWYQQTPGQGLQFLFEYFSETQRNKGNFPGRFSGRQFSNSRSEMNVSTLELGDSALYLCASSLLAGSGYEQYFGPGTRLTVT.

This clone was seen only once. The V and J genes are TRBV9 and TRBJ2-7; 10 nucleotides line up with TRBD2. Trimming removed 0 bases from V and 1 base from J; junction bases left unmatched: 4. From germline, CDR1 is SGDLS and CDR2 YYNGEE. The CDR3 runs 16 residues. Here the CDR3 DNA reads TGTGCCAGCAGCGTAGGACGACTAGCGGGTTCCTACGAGCAGTACTTC. Protein: CASSVGRLAGSYEQYF.

The gene calls are TRBV9 and TRBJ2-7; 9 bases are a match to TRBD2. V was pared by 4 bases and J by 3 bases, with 8 bases of the junction left unmatched. The CDR3 totals 15 residues. In germline, CDR1 is SGDLS, CDR2 YYNGEE. The CDR3 DNA sequence: TGTGCCAGCAGCTCGTGGGCTAGCGGGGACTACGAGCAGTACTTC. This sequence encodes CASSSWASGDYEQYF.

The chain has TRBV19 and TRBJ1-3; a possible D gene is TRBD1 (5 bases). V lost 3 bases and J 0 bases, leaving 12 bases between the germline ends. CDR3 length: 16 residues. Per germline, CDR1 LNHDA and CDR2 SQIVND (reference sequence). This CDR3 is CASSIGGAPSGNTIYF. Here the CDR3 DNA reads TGTGCCAGTAGTATTGGTGGGGCGCCCTCTGGAAACACCATATATTTT.

V usage is TRBV18 and J usage is TRBJ1-3; D remains unclear. The V end lost 0 bases, the J end lost 2 bases, and 17 bases lay between the germline ends. There are 18 residues in the CDR3. Germline loops: CDR1 KGHSH, CDR2 LQKENI. The CDR3 DNA reads TGTGCCAGCTCACCACCGTATTCGAAGGAAGAGGCTGGAAACACCATATATTTT. This gives the protein CASSPPYSKEEAGNTIYF. Complete variable domain (other parts from reference TRBV18 and TRBJ1-3): NAGVMQNPRHLVRRRGQEARLRCSPMKGHSHVYWYRQLPEEGLKFMVYLQKENIIDESGMPKERFSAEFPKEGPSILRIQQVVRGDSAAYFCASSPPYSKEEAGNTIYFGEGSWLTVV.

Comments on this clone: This same CDR3 is encoded by further DNA sequences in the sample. V gene TRBV6-5 combines with J gene TRBJ2-5, with a weak D call TRBD2 (6 bases). Germline V CDR1 and CDR2: MNHEY, SVGAGI. The CDR3 has 12 amino acids. V lost 2 bases and J lost 5, with 6 bases in between. CDR3: CASSYGGETQYF. CDR3 nucleotide sequence: TGTGCCAGCAGTTACGGGGGGGAGACCCAGTACTTC.

V gene TRBV27 combines with J gene TRBJ1-5; no definite D call. The germline CDR1 and CDR2 sequences are MNHEY and SMNVEV (reference sequence). V was cut by 4 bases and J by 2 bases, with 15 bases left in between. The CDR3 is 16 amino acids. The CDR3: CASSSLLQHGNQPQHF. The CDR3 nucleotides are TGTGCCAGCAGTTCTTTATTACAGCATGGCAATCAGCCCCAGCATTTT.

This chain connects TRBV9 to TRBJ2-1, with 14 bases that match TRBD2. The junction had 6 bases not matched to a gene; V was cut back by 5 bases and J by 8 bases. Germline CDR1 and CDR2: SGDLS and YYNGEE. CDR3 size: 15 residues. In nucleotides, the CDR3 is TGTGCCAGCAGTGACGGGACTAGCGGGAGTTATGAGCAGTTCTTC. It translates to CASSDGTSGSYEQFF.

The V gene is TRBV27, the J gene TRBJ2-1; 10 bases agree with TRBD2. From germline, CDR1 is MNHEY and CDR2 SMNVEV (reference sequence). V lost 8 bases and J lost 0; bases outside the gene matches: 7. The CDR3 is 16 amino acids. The CDR3 protein is CASLRTSGSSYNEQFF. CDR3 bases: TGTGCCAGCCTTCGGACTAGCGGTAGCTCCTACAATGAGCAGTTCTTC.

The V and J genes are TRBV7-3 and TRBJ2-3; the D gene is possibly TRBD2 (5 bases). The germline V gene encodes CDR1 SGHTA and CDR2 FQGTGA. This CDR3 has 15 residues. Trimming stripped 2 bases from V and 2 bases from J, with 11 bases between. CDR3 DNA: TGTGCCAGCAGCTTAGGTCGCGGGTTCACAGATACGCAGTATTTT. It translates to CASSLGRGFTDTQYF. Looking up the rest from reference TRBV7-3 and TRBJ2-3 gives the full variable domain: GAGVSQTPSNKVTEKGKYVELRCDPISGHTALYWYRQSLGQGPEFLIYFQGTGAADDSGLPNDRFFAVRPEGSVSTLKIQRTERGDSAVYLCASSLGRGFTDTQYFGPGTRLTVL.

A single count supports this clone. The rearrangement links TRBV11-2 to TRBJ1-5; 9 nucleotides line up with TRBD1. Germline CDR1 SGHAT, CDR2 FQNNGV. CDR3 length equals 17 residues. The V segment lost 4 bases and the J segment 5 bases; nucleotides outside the gene matches: 12. The chain's CDR3 is CASSSTGTGTSDQPQHF. The DNA for the CDR3 is TGTGCCAGCAGCTCAACCGGGACAGGGACTTCTGATCAGCCCCAGCATTTT.

V and J are TRBV12-5 and TRBJ2-1; the D gene is possibly TRBD1 (6 bases). CDR3 length equals 18 residues. Germline V CDR1 and CDR2: LGHNT, FRNRAP. V lost 6 bases and J 1 base, leaving 22 bases between the germline ends. The CDR3 coding sequence is TGTGCTAGTGGGTCGGTTTTAGCAAACAGGGCGTCCTACAATGAGCAGTTCTTC. Its protein product is CASGSVLANRASYNEQFF.